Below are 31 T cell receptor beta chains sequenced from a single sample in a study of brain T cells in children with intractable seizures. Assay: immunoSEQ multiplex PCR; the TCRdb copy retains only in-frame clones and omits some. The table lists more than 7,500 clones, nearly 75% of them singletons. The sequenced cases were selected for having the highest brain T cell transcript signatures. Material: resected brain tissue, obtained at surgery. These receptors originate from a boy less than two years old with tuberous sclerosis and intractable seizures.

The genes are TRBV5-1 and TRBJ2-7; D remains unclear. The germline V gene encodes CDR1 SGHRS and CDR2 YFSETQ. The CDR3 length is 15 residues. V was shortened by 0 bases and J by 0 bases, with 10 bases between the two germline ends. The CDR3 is CASSLGQESSYEQYF. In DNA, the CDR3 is TGCGCCAGCAGCTTGGGTCAGGAGAGCTCCTACGAGCAGTACTTC. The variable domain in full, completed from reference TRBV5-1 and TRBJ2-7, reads KAGVTQTPRYLIKTRGQQVTLSCSPISGHRSVSWYQQTPGQGLQFLFEYFSETQRNKGNFPGRFSGRQFSNSRSEMNVSTLELGDSALYLCASSLGQESSYEQYFGPGTRLTVT.

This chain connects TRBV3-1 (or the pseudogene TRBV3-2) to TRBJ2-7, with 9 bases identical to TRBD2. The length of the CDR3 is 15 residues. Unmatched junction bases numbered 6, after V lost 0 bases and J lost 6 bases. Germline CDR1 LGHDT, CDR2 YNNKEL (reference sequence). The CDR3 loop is CASSQDSTSGREQYF. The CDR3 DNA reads TGTGCCAGCAGCCAAGATAGTACTAGCGGGCGCGAGCAGTACTTC.

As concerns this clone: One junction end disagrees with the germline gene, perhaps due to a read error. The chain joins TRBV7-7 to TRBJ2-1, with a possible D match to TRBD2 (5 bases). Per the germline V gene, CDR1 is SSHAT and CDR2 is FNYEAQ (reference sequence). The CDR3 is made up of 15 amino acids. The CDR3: CASSLVSGSFNEQFF. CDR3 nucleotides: TGTGCTAGCAGCTTAGTTTCTGGGAGTTTCAATGAGCAGTTCTTC.

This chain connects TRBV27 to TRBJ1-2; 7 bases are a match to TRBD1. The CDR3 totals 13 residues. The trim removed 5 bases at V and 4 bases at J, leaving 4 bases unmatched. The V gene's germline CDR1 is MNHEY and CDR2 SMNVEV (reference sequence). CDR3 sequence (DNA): TGTGCCAGCAGTATCAGGGGGACCTATGGCTACACCTTC. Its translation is CASSIRGTYGYTF.

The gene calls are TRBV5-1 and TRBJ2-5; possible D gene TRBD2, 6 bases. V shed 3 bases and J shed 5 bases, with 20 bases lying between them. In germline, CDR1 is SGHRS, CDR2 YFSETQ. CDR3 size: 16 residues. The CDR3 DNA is TGCGCCAGCAGCTGGGCCGGAGGGGATGGGACGGAGACCCAGTACTTC. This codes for CASSWAGGDGTETQYF.

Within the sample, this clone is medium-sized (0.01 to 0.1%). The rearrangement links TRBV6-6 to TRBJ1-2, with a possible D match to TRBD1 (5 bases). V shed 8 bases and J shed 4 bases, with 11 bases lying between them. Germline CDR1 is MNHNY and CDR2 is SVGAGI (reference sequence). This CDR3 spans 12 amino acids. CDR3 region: CASLTATYGYTF. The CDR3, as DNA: TGTGCCAGCCTGACAGCTACCTATGGCTACACCTTC.

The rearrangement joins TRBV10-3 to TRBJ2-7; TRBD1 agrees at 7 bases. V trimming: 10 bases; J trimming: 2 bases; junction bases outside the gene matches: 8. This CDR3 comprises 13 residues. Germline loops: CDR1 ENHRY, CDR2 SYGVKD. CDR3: CATRTGLTYEQYF. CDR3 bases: TGTGCCACCCGGACAGGCTTGACCTACGAGCAGTACTTC.

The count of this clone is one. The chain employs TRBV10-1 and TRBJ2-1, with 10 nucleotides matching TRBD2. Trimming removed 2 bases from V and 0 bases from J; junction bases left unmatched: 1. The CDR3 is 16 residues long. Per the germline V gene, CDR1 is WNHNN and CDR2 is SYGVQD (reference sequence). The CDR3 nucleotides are TGCGCCAGCAGTGAGAAGCGGGAGGGCTCCTACAATGAGCAGTTCTTC. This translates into CASSEKREGSYNEQFF.

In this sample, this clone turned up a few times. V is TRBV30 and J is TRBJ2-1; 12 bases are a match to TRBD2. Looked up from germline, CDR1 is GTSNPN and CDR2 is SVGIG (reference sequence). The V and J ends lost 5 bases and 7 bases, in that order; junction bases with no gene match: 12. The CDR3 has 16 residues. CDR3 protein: CAWQRPSGGVVNEQFF. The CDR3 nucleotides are TGTGCCTGGCAAAGGCCTAGCGGGGGGGTTGTAAATGAGCAGTTCTTC.

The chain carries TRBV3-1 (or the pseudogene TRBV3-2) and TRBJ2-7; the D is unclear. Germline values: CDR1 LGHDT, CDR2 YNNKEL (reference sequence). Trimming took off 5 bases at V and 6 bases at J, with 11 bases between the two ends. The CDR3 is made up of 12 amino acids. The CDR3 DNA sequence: TGTGCCAGCAGCTACTCGAATGGCGAGCAGTACTTC. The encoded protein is CASSYSNGEQYF.

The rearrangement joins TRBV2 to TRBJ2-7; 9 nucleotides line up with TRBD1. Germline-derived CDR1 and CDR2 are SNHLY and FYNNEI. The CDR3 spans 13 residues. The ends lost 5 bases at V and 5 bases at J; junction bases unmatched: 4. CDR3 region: CASSSDRGHEQYF. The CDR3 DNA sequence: TGTGCCAGCAGTTCGGACAGGGGCCACGAGCAGTACTTC.

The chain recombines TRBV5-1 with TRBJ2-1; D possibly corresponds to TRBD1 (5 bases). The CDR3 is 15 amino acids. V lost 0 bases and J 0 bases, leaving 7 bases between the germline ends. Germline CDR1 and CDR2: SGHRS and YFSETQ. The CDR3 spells CASSLDQGSYNEQFF. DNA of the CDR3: TGCGCCAGCAGCTTGGACCAGGGCTCCTACAATGAGCAGTTCTTC.

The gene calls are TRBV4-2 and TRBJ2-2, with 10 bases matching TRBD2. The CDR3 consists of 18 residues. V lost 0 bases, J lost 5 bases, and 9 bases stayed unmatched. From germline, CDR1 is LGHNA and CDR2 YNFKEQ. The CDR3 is CASSQDLLAGVGTGELFF. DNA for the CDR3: TGTGCCAGCAGCCAAGATTTGCTAGCGGGAGTGGGTACCGGGGAGCTGTTTTTT.

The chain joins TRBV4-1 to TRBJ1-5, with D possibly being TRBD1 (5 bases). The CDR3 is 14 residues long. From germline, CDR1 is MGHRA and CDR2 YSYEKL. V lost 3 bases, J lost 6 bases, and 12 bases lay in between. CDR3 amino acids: CASSHTGGVQPQHF. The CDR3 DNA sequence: TGCGCCAGCAGCCACACGGGGGGGGTTCAGCCCCAGCATTTT.

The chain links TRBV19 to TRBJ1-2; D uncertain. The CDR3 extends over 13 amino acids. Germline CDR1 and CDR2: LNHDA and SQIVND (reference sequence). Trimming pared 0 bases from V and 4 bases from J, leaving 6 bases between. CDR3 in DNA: TGTGCCAGTAGTATAGAAGGATCCTATGGCTACACCTTC. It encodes CASSIEGSYGYTF. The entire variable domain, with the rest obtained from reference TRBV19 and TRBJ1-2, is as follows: DGGITQSPKYLFRKEGQNVTLSCEQNLNHDAMYWYRQDPGQGLRLIYYSQIVNDFQKGDIAEGYSVSREKKESFPLTVTSAQKNPTAFYLCASSIEGSYGYTFGSGTRLTVV.

The CDR3 region has the DNA TGTGCCAGCAGCTTGGGGAGGGGCGGTTATGGCTACACCTTC. Its translation is CASSLGRGGYGYTF. J is TRBJ1-2 and V is TRBV5-6; a weak D match, TRBD1 (5 bases). The CDR3 is made up of 14 amino acids. The V gene lost 0 bases and the J gene lost 5 bases, with 11 bases spanning the gap. The germline gives CDR1 SGHDT, CDR2 YYEEEE.

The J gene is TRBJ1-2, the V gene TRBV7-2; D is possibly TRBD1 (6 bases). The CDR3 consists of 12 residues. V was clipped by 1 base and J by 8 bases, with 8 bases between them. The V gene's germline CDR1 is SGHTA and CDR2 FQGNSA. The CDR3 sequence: CASSLDREGYTF. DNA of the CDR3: TGTGCCAGCAGCTTAGACAGGGAGGGCTACACCTTC.

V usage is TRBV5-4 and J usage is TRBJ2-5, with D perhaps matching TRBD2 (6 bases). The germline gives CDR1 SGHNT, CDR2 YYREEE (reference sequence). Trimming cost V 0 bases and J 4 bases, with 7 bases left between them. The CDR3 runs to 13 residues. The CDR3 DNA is TGTGCCAGCAGCTTGGCCGGGGGAGAGACCCAGTACTTC. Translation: CASSLAGGETQYF.

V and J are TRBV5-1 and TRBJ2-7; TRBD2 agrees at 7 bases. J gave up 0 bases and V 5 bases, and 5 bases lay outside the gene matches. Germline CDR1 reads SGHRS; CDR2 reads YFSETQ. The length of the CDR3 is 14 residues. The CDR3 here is CASRGGTTSYEQYF. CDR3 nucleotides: TGCGCCAGCAGGGGAGGGACTACCTCCTACGAGCAGTACTTC.

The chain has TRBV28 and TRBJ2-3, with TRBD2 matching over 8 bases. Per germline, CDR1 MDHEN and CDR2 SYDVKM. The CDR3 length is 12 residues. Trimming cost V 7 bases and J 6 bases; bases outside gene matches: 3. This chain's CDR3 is CASTAGVDTQYF. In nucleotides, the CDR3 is TGTGCCAGCACAGCGGGAGTGGATACGCAGTATTTT.

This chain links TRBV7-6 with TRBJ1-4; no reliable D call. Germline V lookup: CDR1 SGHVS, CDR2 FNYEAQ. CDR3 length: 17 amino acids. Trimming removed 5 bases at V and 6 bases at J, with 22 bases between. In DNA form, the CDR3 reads TGTGCCAGCAGCCGGATGACACGGTCCGGGCAAGATGAAAAACTGTTTTTT. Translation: CASSRMTRSGQDEKLFF.

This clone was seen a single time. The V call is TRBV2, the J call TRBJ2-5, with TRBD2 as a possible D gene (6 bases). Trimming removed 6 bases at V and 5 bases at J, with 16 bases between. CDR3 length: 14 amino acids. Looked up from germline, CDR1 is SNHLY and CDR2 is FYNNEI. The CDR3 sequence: CASREGLLEETQYF. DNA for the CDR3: TGTGCCAGCAGGGAGGGGCTTCTGGAGGAGACCCAGTACTTC. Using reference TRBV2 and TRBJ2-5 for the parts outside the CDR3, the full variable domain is EPEVTQTPSHQVTQMGQEVILRCVPISNHLYFYWYRQILGQKVEFLVSFYNNEISEKSEIFDDQFSVERPDGSNFTLKIRSTKLEDSAMYFCASREGLLEETQYFGPGTRLLVL.

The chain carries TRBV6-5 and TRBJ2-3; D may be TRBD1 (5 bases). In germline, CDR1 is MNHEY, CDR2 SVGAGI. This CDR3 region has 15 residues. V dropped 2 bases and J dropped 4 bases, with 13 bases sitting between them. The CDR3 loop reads CASSYGALESDTQYF. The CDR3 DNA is TGTGCCAGCAGTTACGGGGCCCTCGAGTCAGATACGCAGTATTTT.

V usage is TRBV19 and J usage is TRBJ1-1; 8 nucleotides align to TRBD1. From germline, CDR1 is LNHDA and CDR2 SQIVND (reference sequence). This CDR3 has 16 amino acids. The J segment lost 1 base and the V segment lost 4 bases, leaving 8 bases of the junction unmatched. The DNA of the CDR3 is TGTGCCAGTAGTACCTGGGACAGGTCAGCGAACACTGAAGCTTTCTTT. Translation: CASSTWDRSANTEAFF.

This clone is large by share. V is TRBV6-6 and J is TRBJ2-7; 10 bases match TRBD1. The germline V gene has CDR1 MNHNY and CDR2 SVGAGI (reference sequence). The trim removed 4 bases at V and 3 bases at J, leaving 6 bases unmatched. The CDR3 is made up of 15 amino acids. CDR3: CASSSVDRGFYEQYF. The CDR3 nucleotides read TGTGCCAGCAGTTCCGTGGACAGGGGGTTCTACGAGCAGTACTTC.

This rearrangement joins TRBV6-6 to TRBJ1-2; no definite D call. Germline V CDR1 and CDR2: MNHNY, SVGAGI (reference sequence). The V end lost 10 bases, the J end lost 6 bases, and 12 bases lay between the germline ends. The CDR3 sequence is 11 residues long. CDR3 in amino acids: CAIRQLDGYTF. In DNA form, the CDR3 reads TGTGCCATCCGCCAACTAGATGGCTACACCTTC.

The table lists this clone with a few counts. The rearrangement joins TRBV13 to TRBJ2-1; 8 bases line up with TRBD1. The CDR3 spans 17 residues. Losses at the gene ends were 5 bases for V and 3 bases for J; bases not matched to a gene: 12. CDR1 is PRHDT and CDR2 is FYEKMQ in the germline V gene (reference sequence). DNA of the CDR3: TGTGCCAGCAGCCCCCGAATCGGCGGACAGGGCTACAATGAGCAGTTCTTC. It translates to CASSPRIGGQGYNEQFF.

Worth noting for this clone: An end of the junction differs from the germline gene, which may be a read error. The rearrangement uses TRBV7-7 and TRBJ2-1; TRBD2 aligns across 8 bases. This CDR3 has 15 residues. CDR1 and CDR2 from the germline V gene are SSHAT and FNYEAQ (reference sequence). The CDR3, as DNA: TGTGCTAGCAGCACCGGGACTAGGGGGTACAATGAGCAGTTCTTC. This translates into CASSTGTRGYNEQFF.

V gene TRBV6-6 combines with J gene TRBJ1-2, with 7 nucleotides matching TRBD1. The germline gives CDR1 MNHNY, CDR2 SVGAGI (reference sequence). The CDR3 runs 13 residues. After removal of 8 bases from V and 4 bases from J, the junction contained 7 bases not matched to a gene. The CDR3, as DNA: TGTGCCAGCCTGACAGGGCCAATCTATGGCTACACCTTC. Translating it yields CASLTGPIYGYTF.

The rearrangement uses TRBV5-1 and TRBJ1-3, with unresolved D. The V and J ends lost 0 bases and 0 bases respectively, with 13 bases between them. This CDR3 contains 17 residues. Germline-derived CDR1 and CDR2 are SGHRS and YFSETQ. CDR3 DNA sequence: TGCGCCAGCAGCTTGGAGGTCAGAAGAAACTCTGGAAACACCATATATTTT. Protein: CASSLEVRRNSGNTIYF.

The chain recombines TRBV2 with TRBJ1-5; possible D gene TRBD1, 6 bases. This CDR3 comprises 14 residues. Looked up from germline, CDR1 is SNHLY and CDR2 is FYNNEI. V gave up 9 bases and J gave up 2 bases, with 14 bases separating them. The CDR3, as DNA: TGTGCCAGTAACCAGGGGTCGGGCAATCAGCCCCAGCATTTT. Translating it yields CASNQGSGNQPQHF.